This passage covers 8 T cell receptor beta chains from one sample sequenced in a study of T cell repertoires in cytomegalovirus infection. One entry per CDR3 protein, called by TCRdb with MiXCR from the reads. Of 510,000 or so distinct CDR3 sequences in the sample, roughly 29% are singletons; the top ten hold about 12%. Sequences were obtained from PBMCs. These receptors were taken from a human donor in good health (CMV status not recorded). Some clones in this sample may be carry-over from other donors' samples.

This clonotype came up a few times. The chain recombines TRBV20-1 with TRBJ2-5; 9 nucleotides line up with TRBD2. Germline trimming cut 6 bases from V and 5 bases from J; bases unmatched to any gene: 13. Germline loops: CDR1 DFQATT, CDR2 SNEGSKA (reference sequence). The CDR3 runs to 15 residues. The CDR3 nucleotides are TGCAGTGCCCGACCAGCGGGAGGTGGCAGGGAGACCCAGTACTTC. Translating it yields CSARPAGGGRETQYF.

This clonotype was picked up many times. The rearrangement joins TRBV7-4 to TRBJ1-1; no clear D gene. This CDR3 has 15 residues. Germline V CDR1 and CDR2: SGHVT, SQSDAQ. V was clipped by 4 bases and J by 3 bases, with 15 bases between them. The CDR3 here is CASSYHGRVDTEAFF. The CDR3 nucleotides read TGTGCCAGCAGCTATCATGGGCGGGTGGACACTGAAGCTTTCTTT. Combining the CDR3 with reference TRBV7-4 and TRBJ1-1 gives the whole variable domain GAGVSQSPRYKVAKRGRDVALRCDSISGHVTLYWYRQTLGQGSEVLTYSQSDAQRDKSGRPSGRFSAERPERSVSTLKIQRTEQGDSAVYLCASSYHGRVDTEAFFGQGTRLTVV.

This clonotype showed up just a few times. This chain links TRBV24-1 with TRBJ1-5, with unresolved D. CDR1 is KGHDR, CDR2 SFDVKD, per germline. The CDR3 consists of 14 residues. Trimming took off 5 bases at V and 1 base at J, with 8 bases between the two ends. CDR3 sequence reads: CATSALDSNQPQHF. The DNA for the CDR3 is TGTGCCACCAGTGCCTTGGACAGCAATCAGCCCCAGCATTTT.

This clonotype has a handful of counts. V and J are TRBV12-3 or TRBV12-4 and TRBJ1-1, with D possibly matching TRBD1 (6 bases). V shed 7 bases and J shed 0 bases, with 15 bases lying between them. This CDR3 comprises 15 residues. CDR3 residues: CASTLGGALNTEAFF. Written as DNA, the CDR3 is TGTGCCAGCACCCTGGGGGGCGCCTTGAACACTGAAGCTTTCTTT.

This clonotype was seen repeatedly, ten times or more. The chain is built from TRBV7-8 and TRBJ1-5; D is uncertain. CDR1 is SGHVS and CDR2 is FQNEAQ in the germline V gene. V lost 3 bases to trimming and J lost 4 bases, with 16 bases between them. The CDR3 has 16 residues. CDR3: CASSFGVGRVNQPQHF. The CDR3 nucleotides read TGTGCCAGCAGCTTCGGGGTAGGCAGAGTAAATCAGCCCCAGCATTTT.

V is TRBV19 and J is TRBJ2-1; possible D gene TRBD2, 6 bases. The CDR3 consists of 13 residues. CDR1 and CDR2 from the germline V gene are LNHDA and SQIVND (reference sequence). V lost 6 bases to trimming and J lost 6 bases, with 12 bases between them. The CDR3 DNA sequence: TGTGCCAGTAGACCGCTTAGCGGCAATGAGCAGTTCTTC. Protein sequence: CASRPLSGNEQFF.

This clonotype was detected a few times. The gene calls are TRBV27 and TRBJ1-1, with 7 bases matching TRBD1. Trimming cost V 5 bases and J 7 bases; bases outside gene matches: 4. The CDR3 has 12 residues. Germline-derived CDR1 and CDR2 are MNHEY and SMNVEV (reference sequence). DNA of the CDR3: TGTGCCAGCAGTCAGACAGGGATTGAAGCTTTCTTT. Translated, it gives CASSQTGIEAFF.

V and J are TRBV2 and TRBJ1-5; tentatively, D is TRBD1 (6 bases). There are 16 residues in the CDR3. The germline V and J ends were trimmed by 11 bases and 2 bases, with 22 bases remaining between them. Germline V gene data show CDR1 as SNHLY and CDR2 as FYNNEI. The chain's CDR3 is CAGSKSGGRGNQPQHF. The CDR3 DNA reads TGTGCCGGATCGAAAAGCGGGGGCAGGGGCAATCAGCCCCAGCATTTT.